One TCR beta chain is described in this entry. What antigen it recognizes has not been identified. Within one base of it there is no much larger clone, and no base qualities were kept. The sample holds other DNA sequences that translate to the same CDR3. These data come from a study of cytomegalovirus exposure and HLA in healthy donors (dated by TCRdb to 2016 to 2017). The study in broad terms: An earlier analysis of 550 to 700 of the donors reported roughly 270 Gb of sequence data and 100 million to 130 million unique TCR beta sequences from about 200 million T cells. In an earlier analysis of more than 550 of the donors, high-throughput TCR beta sequencing was used to judge whether each TCR beta V gene segment behaved as functional or pseudogenic. All discovery cohort repertoires had been generated on a single sequencing platform. The T cell repertoires of 670 or so subjects were profiled by immunosequencing and related to cytomegalovirus serostatus. High-throughput TCR immunosequencing, statistical association of individual TCRs with disease status, and machine learning were combined to predict cytomegalovirus infection status. A later genetic analysis took genome-wide SNP genotypes for about 55% of the 666 donors and used that subset as a discovery cohort. HLA typing included class I and class II loci at four-digit resolution. Of the 300 to 500 genotyped donors, 75% to 85% were placed in the genetic ancestry cluster associated with self-reported Caucasian donors. Donor age, sex, ethnicity and CMV serostatus were collected together with the repertoire data. The study was designed to test whether signatures of past pathogen exposure could be identified by cataloging public T cell receptors. Roughly five DR-DQ haplotypes were handled as single units for association and clustering, since linkage in the cohort was strong. Rather than using new phenotypic data, the later analysis identified candidate immune exposures from TCR beta sequences and from how often those sequences occurred across donors. Among under 450 genotyped donors of the cohort, an average of roughly 240,000 unique TCR beta nucleotide sequences were sequenced per donor, around 20% of them non-productive. Typing coverage varied by locus: roughly 629-630 donors for A, B, C, DRB1 and DQB1; about 520 for DQA1; approximately 570 for DPA1; roughly 470 for DPB1. An early release covering roughly 640 HLA-typed donors comprised 250 to 350 gigabases of sequencing data and roughly 86 million unique TCR sequences. Besides the first cohort of around 700 subjects, a separate validation cohort made up of roughly 130 different subjects was used. A later analysis re-analyzed previously published TCR beta repertoires from 666 donors and added high-resolution HLA genotyping to study TCR occurrence patterns.

The library was prepared using the immunoSEQ multiplex PCR assay. A mixture of 60 forward primers for TCR Vbeta segments and 13 reverse primers for TCR Jbeta segments was used in the multiplex PCR. Amplification of the CDR3 region of rearranged TCR beta genes was performed with a multiplex PCR assay on genomic DNA. Amplified TCR beta libraries were sequenced as 87-base-pair reads on the Illumina HiSeq System. Turning to the authors' computational methods: A later analysis tallied around 87 million unique TCR beta chains across the 666 repertoires, and approximately 9.9 million of those chains were shared by two or more donors. A nearest-neighbor algorithm error-corrected the raw reads and collapsed the reads into unique sequences, merging closely related sequences to remove PCR and sequencing errors. Alignment of CDR3 sequences to IMGT reference sequences was used to assign V, D and J gene segments. For a sequence to be retained, at least a six-nucleotide match to both a V gene segment and a J gene segment was required. Rearrangements were classified as productive when the CDR3 lacked stop codons and remained in frame with V and J, and all other rearrangements were classified as non-productive. CDR3 was defined by IMGT convention, running from the second conserved V-encoded cysteine to the conserved J-encoded phenylalanine. Sequences without an unambiguous match to a single V gene segment were excluded from the earlier analysis of approximately 560 of the donors. In an earlier analysis of 587 of the donors, V segments were called functional above 56.7% productive rearrangements and were called segregating when the between-donor standard deviation exceeded 5%. A statistical classification framework was developed to diagnose cytomegalovirus status using the catalog of TCR beta chain sequences. A later analysis assigned V and J genes by comparing TCR nucleotide sequences with IMGT/GENE-DB human TR gene sequences. A later analysis assigned CDR3 sequences and most-parsimonious VDJ recombination scenarios with the TCRdist pipeline. In a later analysis, each TCR beta chain was defined by its CDR3 amino acid sequence together with its V-gene family, and reads without a unique V-gene family were excluded. As a way to deal with suspected cross-contamination and a sequencing artifact, a later analysis dropped hundreds of nucleotide sequences that were highly shared and had low generation probability. A later analysis calculated a clonal expansion index for each public chain from normalized within-repertoire ranks of inferred template counts. A later analysis computed generation probabilities with a VDJ recombination model fitted to out-of-frame rearrangements, and checked the results against IGoR. In a later analysis, TCR-TCR, TCR-HLA and TCR-CMV co-occurrence was scored with hypergeometric tests, and a repertoire-size bias correction was applied to TCR pairs. To estimate false discovery rates, a later analysis permuted the HLA or CMV assignments 20 times. In a later analysis, co-occurring TCRs were grouped using DBSCAN, and TCRdist sequence similarity was added for clustering within HLA-allele-positive subsets. For co-occurrence clustering, repertoires with fewer than 30,000 or more than 120,000 public chains were excluded, along with four to six repertoires with anomalous nucleotide sharing. The immuneACCESS repertoire file appears here via TCRdb, limited to in-frame rearrangements. These files lack a portion of the clones; in checked studies, under half of the deficit traces to unresolved V genes, and the cause of the others is not known. V, J and clone size are those of that table, while D and trimming were read from the DNA. This sample gives about 180,000 clones in total; approximately 80% of them show up just once. Jointly, the top ten make up almost 7% of the sample.

The cohort consisted of 666 healthy bone marrow donors. At the time of sampling, every cohort member was nominally healthy, though immune exposures that went unrecorded were likely present. The donor was CMV seropositive and was included in the group of 250 to 300 seropositive cohort members. Every donor gave a peripheral blood sample, and the peripheral blood mononuclear cells from that sample were used for TCR beta sequencing. Genomic DNA was extracted from the blood cell samples with the Qiagen DNeasy Blood Extraction Kit. The full study reports these points: A later analysis found that HLA-associated TCR beta chains were more clonally expanded and had lower generation probabilities than equally common non-associated chains. Several of the top co-occurrence clusters appeared to be linked to parvovirus B19, influenza, CMV and Epstein-Barr virus, according to a later analysis. An association between a missense DCLRE1C variant and V-gene and J-gene trimming of TCR beta chains was found in a later genetic analysis and replicated in an independent cohort. In this cohort, only TCR beta chains were sequenced, and detectable features were limited by the absence of alpha or paired-chain data. An earlier analysis of approximately 590 of the donors showed that most TCR beta V segments appeared in productive rearrangements either about 90% or about 30% of the time, which broadly matched IMGT annotations. The authors suggested that the approach could potentially be extended to other disease states and immunological phenotypes. Roughly 17 rarely observed V segments, including chromosome 9 orphons, were excluded from the earlier analysis of approximately 500 of the donors because counts were too low. Most TCR sequences were observed very rarely across donors, whereas some public TCRs were present in many individuals. The presence/absence analyses assumed that sequencing depth was roughly uniform across donors, and that assumption may not be true. When HLA alleles, especially DR and DQ, strongly co-occurred, TCR associations were difficult to assign to individual alleles. At a false discovery rate of 0.05, a later analysis linked under 20,000 TCR beta sequences to specific HLA alleles. Correlated functional status among segregating V segments might be attributable to linkage disequilibrium, but an unknown experimental factor could not be ruled out. The only immune exposure information available for the cohort was CMV serostatus. According to a later analysis, most CMV-associated TCR beta chains appeared to be HLA-restricted, and the HLA associations seemed to be driven largely by CMV exposure. A few of the identified cytomegalovirus-associated TCR beta chains were confirmed in vitro to be specific for cytomegalovirus antigens. Because the 87-base-pair reads could not distinguish some IMGT-functional V segments, including TRBV6-2 and TRBV6-3, those segments were excluded. The study listed 164 TCR beta chains as associated with cytomegalovirus. A cluster of highly shared sequence variants was judged likely to represent a technical artifact of the sequencing pipeline. A later genetic analysis reported fewer N-insertions in productive TCRs among donors in an Asian-associated ancestry cluster than the roughly 700-donor mean. A further reported finding was that TCR beta sequences accurately predicted the HLA-A and HLA-B alleles for most subjects in the first cohort. HLA typing was unavailable for some donors at each locus, so association tests used only the typed subset. Cytomegalovirus status was reported to be diagnosed by the classifier with high specificity and sensitivity in both the original and validation cohorts. According to a later analysis, TCR association rates differed among HLA loci, with DRB1 alleles showing the most associated TCRs and HLA-C alleles showing the fewest.

From the germline V gene, CDR1 is MNHNS and CDR2 is SASEGT. The CDR3 contains 12 residues, cysteine and phenylalanine counted. Of all the DNA, just the CDR3 is kept, 36 bases in frame from base 1. The junction carries 11 bases between V and J, which are trimmed by 7 bases and 5 bases respectively. The TCR was taken from a man aged 30 to 39 in good health and CMV-seropositive. The chain uses TRBV6-1 and TRBJ2-5; too little of a D gene remains to name it. The source material was PBMCs. This receptor has the CDR3 CASTASGETQYF. The sequenced DNA: TGTGCCAGCACGGCGTCCGGGGAGACCCAGTACTTC.